This passage covers 17 T cell receptor beta chains from one sample sequenced in a study of blood T cells in healthy people across ages. The use of a sample-barcoded 5' primer and a J-beta primer mix characterized a second PCR of roughly 6 to 11 cycles. TCRdb redid the calling of the 5' RACE reads with MiXCR, one entry per CDR3 protein. The sample has under 2 million distinct CDR3 sequences, roughly 32% seen once. Specimen: blood. These receptors were obtained from a woman in her 30s in good health.

This chain links TRBV7-2 with TRBJ2-3; tentatively, D is TRBD2 (6 bases). The CDR3 sequence is 15 residues long. Germline CDR1 reads SGHTA; CDR2 reads FQGNSA. Trimming pared 4 bases from V and 11 bases from J, leaving 22 bases between. CDR3 residues: CASSSGLPHYNEQYF. The CDR3 region has the DNA TGTGCCAGCAGCTCGGGACTCCCACACTACAATGAGCAGTATTTT.

As regards this clonotype: This likely comes from a read error, as the CDR3 has no conserved phenylalanine or tryptophan at its end. CDR3 region: CASSPRGGEGGTQYL. CDR3 nucleotide sequence: TGTGCCAGCAGCCCACGAGGGGGGGAGGGCGGTACGCAGTATTTG. V and J are TRBV7-9 and TRBJ2-3, with a possible D match to TRBD2 (7 bases). The CDR3 extends over 15 amino acids. Germline loops: CDR1 SEHNR, CDR2 FQNEAQ (reference sequence). The V end lost 5 bases, the J end lost 8 bases, and 20 bases lay between the germline ends.

In this sample, this clonotype turned up many times. The CDR3 sequence: CASSQQGSGETQYF. The CDR3 DNA reads TGTGCCAGCAGCCAACAGGGGTCCGGCGAGACCCAGTACTTC. V is TRBV3-1 and J is TRBJ2-5; weak D call: TRBD1 (6 bases). V lost 2 bases and J lost 5, with 12 bases in between. CDR1 and CDR2 from the germline V gene are LGHDT and YNNKEL (reference sequence). The CDR3 is made up of 14 amino acids.

Many counts were recorded for this clonotype. The chain combines TRBV29-1 with TRBJ2-5, with D perhaps being TRBD1 or TRBD2 (5 bases each). In germline, CDR1 is SQVTM, CDR2 ANQGSEA. Trimming took off 4 bases at V and 6 bases at J, with 6 bases between the two ends. CDR3 length equals 10 residues. The CDR3: CSVGGKTQYF. For the CDR3, the DNA is TGCAGCGTTGGGGGGAAGACCCAGTACTTC.

In this sample, this clonotype turned up a few times. The V call is TRBV20-1, the J call TRBJ1-5, with TRBD1 matching 10 bases. J lost 4 bases, V lost 5 bases, and 5 bases had no gene match. The CDR3 loop spans 14 amino acids. In germline, CDR1 is DFQATT, CDR2 SNEGSKA (reference sequence). The DNA for the CDR3 is TGCAGTGCTGGCGCGGGACAGGGGAATCAGCCCCAGCATTTT. This sequence encodes CSAGAGQGNQPQHF.

The sample holds a few counts of this clonotype. The gene calls are TRBV6-5 and TRBJ2-7; the D gene is possibly TRBD2 (5 bases). The CDR3 extends over 15 amino acids. The V end lost 0 bases, the J end lost 2 bases, and 11 bases lay between the germline ends. In germline, CDR1 is MNHEY, CDR2 SVGAGI. The CDR3 spells CASSYSPGRPYEQYF. Here the CDR3 DNA reads TGTGCCAGCAGTTACTCGCCGGGAAGGCCCTACGAGCAGTACTTC.

This clonotype was counted between two and nine times. This sequence may be a read error, since a much larger clone differs from it by one base. The V and J genes are TRBV29-1 and TRBJ2-7, with no clear D. V lost 4 bases and J 0 bases, leaving 10 bases between the germline ends. This CDR3 is built from 13 residues. Germline CDR1 is SQVTM and CDR2 is ANQGSEA. CDR3 amino acids: CSVGPVSSYEQYF. CDR3 in DNA: TGCAGCGTTGGACCGGTAAGCTCCTACGAGCAGTACTTC.

The chain links TRBV20-1 to TRBJ2-1; 10 bases fit TRBD2. The germline V gene has CDR1 DFQATT and CDR2 SNEGSKA (reference sequence). With 4 bases clipped from V and 8 bases from J, the junction kept 8 bases outside the gene matches. CDR3 length: 14 amino acids. CDR3: CSATPSGSGYEQFF. The CDR3 DNA reads TGCAGTGCTACCCCTAGCGGGAGTGGGTATGAGCAGTTCTTC.

The chain is built from TRBV6-1 and TRBJ2-7, with a possible D match to TRBD1 (5 bases). Deletions cut 3 bases from V and 3 bases from J, with 12 bases between. CDR3 length equals 14 residues. Germline assignment: CDR1 MNHNS and CDR2 SASEGT. The CDR3 region is CASSELGLIYEQYF. DNA of the CDR3: TGTGCCAGCAGTGAGTTGGGGCTTATCTACGAGCAGTACTTC.

To note about this clonotype: A much larger clone sits a single nucleotide away, making a read error possible. This chain connects TRBV29-1 to TRBJ2-4, with TRBD2 identical over 7 bases. The J call is uncertain, as TRBJ2-7 better fits the DNA end. The CDR3 has 12 amino acids. Per germline, CDR1 SQVTM and CDR2 ANQGSEA. CDR3 in DNA: TGCAGCGTTCGGGGGGATTGTTACGAGCAGTACTTC. It yields the protein CSVRGDCYEQYF.

This clonotype was counted a few times. This sequence joins TRBV27 and TRBJ2-2; D gene uncertain. Germline V gene lookup returns CDR1 MNHEY and CDR2 SMNVEV (reference sequence). This CDR3 spans 16 amino acids. V lost 3 bases to trimming and J lost 3 bases, with 14 bases between them. DNA of the CDR3: TGTGCCAGCAGTTTCTGGCCACGAGGATACACCGGGGAGCTGTTTTTT. This encodes CASSFWPRGYTGELFF.

The V and J genes are TRBV5-8 and TRBJ2-3, with D possibly TRBD2 on 6 matching bases. Germline values: CDR1 SGHTS, CDR2 YDEGEE. The germline V and J ends were trimmed by 3 bases and 4 bases, with 18 bases remaining between them. The CDR3 has 16 amino acids. The CDR3 protein is CASSSWAATGADTQYF. DNA for the CDR3: TGTGCCAGCAGCTCCTGGGCTGCAACGGGGGCAGATACGCAGTATTTT. Together with reference TRBV5-8 and TRBJ2-3, the CDR3 gives the full variable domain: EAGVTQSPTHLIKTRGQQATLRCSPISGHTSVYWYQQALGLGLQFLLWYDEGEERNRGNFPPRFSGRQFPNYSSELNVNALELEDSALYLCASSSWAATGADTQYFGPGTRLTVL.

Concerning this clonotype: This may be a read error, as it is one base from a much larger clone. The genes are TRBV4-1 and TRBJ2-7; D remains ambiguous. The J call is doubtful: the DNA matches TRBJ2-5 better. This CDR3 is built from 14 residues. Germline V gene lookup returns CDR1 MGHRA and CDR2 YSYEKL. The CDR3 loop is CASSLTMKYETQYF. The CDR3 DNA reads as TGCGCCAGCAGCCTAACAATGAAGTATGAGACCCAGTACTTC.

This chain links TRBV15 with TRBJ2-5; D ambiguous. The CDR3 contains 18 residues. CDR1 is LNHNV, CDR2 YYDKDF, per germline (reference sequence). Trimming stripped 0 bases from V and 1 base from J, with 18 bases between. The CDR3 loop reads CATSRDQETIRSQETQYF. The CDR3 DNA reads as TGTGCCACCAGCAGAGATCAAGAGACCATCCGATCCCAAGAGACCCAGTACTTC.

The chain combines TRBV29-1 with TRBJ1-1, with a possible D match to TRBD1 (6 bases). Germline values: CDR1 SQVTM, CDR2 ANQGSEA. The CDR3 length is 12 residues. V gave up 7 bases and J gave up 10 bases, with 19 bases separating them. The CDR3 sequence is CSAPPGGRGAFF. CDR3 nucleotides: TGCAGCGCTCCCCCTGGGGGGCGCGGAGCTTTCTTT.

This chain connects TRBV12-3 or TRBV12-4 to TRBJ2-7, with 10 nucleotides matching TRBD2. The V gene end was trimmed by 4 bases and the J gene end by 6 bases; junction bases not matched to a gene: 9. The CDR3 consists of 15 residues. Here the CDR3 reads CASSSLAGDRAEQYF. CDR3 sequence (DNA): TGTGCCAGCAGTTCCCTAGCGGGGGATCGAGCCGAGCAGTACTTC.

The rearrangement links TRBV7-2 to TRBJ2-5, with unresolved D. Germline V gene data show CDR1 as SGHTA and CDR2 as FQGNSA. This CDR3 contains 16 residues. The V gene lost 5 bases and the J gene lost 1 base, with 17 bases spanning the gap. The CDR3, as DNA: TGTGCCAGCAGCCCTCTCACAGTCTTGGGCCAAGAGACCCAGTACTTC. Translating it yields CASSPLTVLGQETQYF.